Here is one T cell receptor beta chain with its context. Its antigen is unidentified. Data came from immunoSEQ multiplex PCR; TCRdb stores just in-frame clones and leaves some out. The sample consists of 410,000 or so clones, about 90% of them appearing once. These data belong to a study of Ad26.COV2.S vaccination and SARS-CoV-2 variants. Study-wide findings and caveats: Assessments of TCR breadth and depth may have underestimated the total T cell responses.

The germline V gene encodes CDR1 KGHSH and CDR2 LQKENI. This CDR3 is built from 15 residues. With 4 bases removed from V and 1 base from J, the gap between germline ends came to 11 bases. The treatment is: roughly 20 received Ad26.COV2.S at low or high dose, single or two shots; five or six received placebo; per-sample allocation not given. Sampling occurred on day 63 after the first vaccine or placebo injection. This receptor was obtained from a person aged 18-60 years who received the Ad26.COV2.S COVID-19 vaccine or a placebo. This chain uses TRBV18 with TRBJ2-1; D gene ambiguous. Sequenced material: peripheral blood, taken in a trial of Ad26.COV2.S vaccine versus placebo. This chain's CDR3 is CASSQAPVSYNEQFF. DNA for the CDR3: TGTGCCAGCTCACAGGCTCCTGTATCCTACAATGAGCAGTTCTTC.